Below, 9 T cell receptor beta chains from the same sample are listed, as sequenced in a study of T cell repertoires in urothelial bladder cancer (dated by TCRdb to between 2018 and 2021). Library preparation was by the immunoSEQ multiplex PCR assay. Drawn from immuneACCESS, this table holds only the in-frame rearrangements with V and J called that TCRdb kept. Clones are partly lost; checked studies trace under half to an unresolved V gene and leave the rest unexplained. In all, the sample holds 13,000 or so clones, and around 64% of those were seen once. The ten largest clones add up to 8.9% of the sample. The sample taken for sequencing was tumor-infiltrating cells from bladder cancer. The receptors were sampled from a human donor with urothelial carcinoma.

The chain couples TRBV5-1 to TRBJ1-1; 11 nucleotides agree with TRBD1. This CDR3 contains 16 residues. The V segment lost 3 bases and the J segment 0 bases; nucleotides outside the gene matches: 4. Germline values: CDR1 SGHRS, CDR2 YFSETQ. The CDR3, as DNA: TGCGCCAGCAGCTCCGGACAGGGGGCCATGAACACTGAAGCTTTCTTT. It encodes CASSSGQGAMNTEAFF. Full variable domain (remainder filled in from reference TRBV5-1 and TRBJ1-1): KAGVTQTPRYLIKTRGQQVTLSCSPISGHRSVSWYQQTPGQGLQFLFEYFSETQRNKGNFPGRFSGRQFSNSRSEMNVSTLELGDSALYLCASSSGQGAMNTEAFFGQGTRLTVV.

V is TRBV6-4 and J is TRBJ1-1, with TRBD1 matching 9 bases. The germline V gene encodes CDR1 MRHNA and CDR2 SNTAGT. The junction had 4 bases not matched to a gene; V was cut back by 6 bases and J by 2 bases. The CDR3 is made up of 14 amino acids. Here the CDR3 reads CASRGTGINTEAFF. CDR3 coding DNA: TGTGCCAGCAGGGGGACAGGGATTAACACTGAAGCTTTCTTT.

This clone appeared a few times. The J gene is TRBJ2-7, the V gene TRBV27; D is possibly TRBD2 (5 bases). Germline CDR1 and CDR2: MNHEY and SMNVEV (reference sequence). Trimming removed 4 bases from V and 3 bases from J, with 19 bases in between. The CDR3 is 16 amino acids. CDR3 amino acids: CASSYALGPRVYEQYF. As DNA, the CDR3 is TGTGCCAGCAGTTACGCCTTAGGACCGAGGGTCTACGAGCAGTACTTC.

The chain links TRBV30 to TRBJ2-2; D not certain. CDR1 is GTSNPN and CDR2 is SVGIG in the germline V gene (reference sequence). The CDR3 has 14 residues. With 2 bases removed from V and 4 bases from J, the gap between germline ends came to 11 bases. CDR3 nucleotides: TGTGCCTGGAGTTCGGACCGCATCACCGGGGAGCTGTTTTTT. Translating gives CAWSSDRITGELFF. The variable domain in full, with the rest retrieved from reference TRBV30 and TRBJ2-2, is SQTIHQWPATLVQPVGSPLSLECTVEGTSNPNLYWYRQAAGRGLQLLFYSVGIGQISSEVPQNLSASRPQDRQFILSSKKLLLSDSGFYLCAWSSDRITGELFFGEGSRLTVL.

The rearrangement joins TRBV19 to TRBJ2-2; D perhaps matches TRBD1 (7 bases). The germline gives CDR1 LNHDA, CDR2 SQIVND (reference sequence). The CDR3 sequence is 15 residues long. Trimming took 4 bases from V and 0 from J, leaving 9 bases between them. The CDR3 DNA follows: TGTGCCAGTAGTACCAGGGGGGCGAACACCGGGGAGCTGTTTTTT. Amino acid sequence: CASSTRGANTGELFF. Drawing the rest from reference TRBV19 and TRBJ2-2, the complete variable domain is DGGITQSPKYLFRKEGQNVTLSCEQNLNHDAMYWYRQDPGQGLRLIYYSQIVNDFQKGDIAEGYSVSREKKESFPLTVTSAQKNPTAFYLCASSTRGANTGELFFGEGSRLTVL.

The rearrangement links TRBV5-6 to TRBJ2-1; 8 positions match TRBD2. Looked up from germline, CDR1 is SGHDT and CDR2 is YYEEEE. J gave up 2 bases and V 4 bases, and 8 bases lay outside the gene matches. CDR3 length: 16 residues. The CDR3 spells CASSPLSSGAYNEQFF. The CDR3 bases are TGTGCCAGCAGCCCCCTTAGTAGCGGGGCCTACAATGAGCAGTTCTTC. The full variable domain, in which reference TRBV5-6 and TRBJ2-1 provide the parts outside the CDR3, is DAGVTQSPTHLIKTRGQQVTLRCSPKSGHDTVSWYQQALGQGPQFIFQYYEEEERQRGNFPDRFSGHQFPNYSSELNVNALLLGDSALYLCASSPLSSGAYNEQFFGPGTRLTVL.

In DNA form, the CDR3 reads TGCGCCAGCAGCTTGACCGGGACAGGGGACGAGGAGCAGTACTTC. It translates to CASSLTGTGDEEQYF. The V and J genes are TRBV5-1 and TRBJ2-7; 10 bases fit TRBD1. The CDR3 consists of 15 residues. V gave up 1 base and J gave up 7 bases; unmatched junction bases: 8. The germline V gene has CDR1 SGHRS and CDR2 YFSETQ.

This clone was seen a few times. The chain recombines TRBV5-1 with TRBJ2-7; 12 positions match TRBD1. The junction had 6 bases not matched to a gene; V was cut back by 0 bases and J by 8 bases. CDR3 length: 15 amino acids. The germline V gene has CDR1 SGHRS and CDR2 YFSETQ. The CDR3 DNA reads TGCGCCAGCAGCTTGGAGCTGGGACAGGGGGCCAAGCAGTACTTC. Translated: CASSLELGQGAKQYF.

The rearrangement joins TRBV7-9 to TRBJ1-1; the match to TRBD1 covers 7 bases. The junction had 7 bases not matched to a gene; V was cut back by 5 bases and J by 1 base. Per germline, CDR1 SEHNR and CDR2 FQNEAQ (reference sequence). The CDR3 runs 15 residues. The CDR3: CASSPPGTENTEAFF. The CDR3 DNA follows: TGTGCCAGCAGCCCCCCCGGGACAGAGAACACTGAAGCTTTCTTT. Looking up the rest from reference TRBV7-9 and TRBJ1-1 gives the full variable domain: DTGVSQNPRHKITKRGQNVTFRCDPISEHNRLYWYRQTLGQGPEFLTYFQNEAQLEKSRLLSDRFSAERPKGSFSTLEIQRTEQGDSAMYLCASSPPGTENTEAFFGQGTRLTVV.